Listed here are 7 T cell receptor beta chains from one sample, sequenced in a study of blood T cell repertoires in COVID-19 (dated by TCRdb to about 2020). The library was produced with the immunoSEQ multiplex PCR assay. Not all clones reach the TCRdb copy of this immuneACCESS table, which keeps in-frame sequences only. Checked studies attribute under half of the gap to unresolved V genes and leave the rest unexplained. The sample contains 250,000 to 400,000 clones, about nine tenths of them found a single time. The ten largest account for 1.6% of the sample. Sequencing used peripheral blood. These TCRs come from a woman younger than 45 with COVID-19, enrolled during active disease.

A few counts support this clone. This sample includes further DNA sequences coding for the same CDR3. The chain has TRBV6-5 and TRBJ1-2; D is possibly TRBD1 (5 bases). Germline V lookup: CDR1 MNHEY, CDR2 SVGAGI. V shed 6 bases and J shed 5 bases, with 19 bases lying between them. The CDR3 has 15 residues. CDR3 DNA sequence: TGTGCCAGCAGCCGAGACAGTTTTAGCCGTTATGGCTACACCTTC. Protein product: CASSRDSFSRYGYTF.

The V gene is TRBV28, the J gene TRBJ1-6; 7 nucleotides match TRBD1. Losses at the gene ends were 5 bases for V and 9 bases for J; bases not matched to a gene: 7. Germline V CDR1 and CDR2: MDHEN, SYDVKM. CDR3 length equals 14 residues. Here the CDR3 reads CASSVRDRGSPLHF. The CDR3 coding sequence is TGTGCCAGCAGTGTCCGGGACAGAGGTTCACCCCTCCACTTT.

This chain uses TRBV11-2 with TRBJ2-7; D uncertain. Deletions cut 0 bases from V and 6 bases from J, with 12 bases between. Germline V gives CDR1 SGHAT, CDR2 FQNNGV. The CDR3 consists of 14 residues. CDR3 in amino acids: CASSLDPNRREQYF. CDR3 sequence (DNA): TGTGCCAGCAGCTTAGATCCTAACAGACGCGAGCAGTACTTC.

This clone was seen once. The rearrangement links TRBV14 to TRBJ2-3; TRBD2 matches at 7 bases. With 3 bases clipped from V and 4 bases from J, the junction kept 10 bases outside the gene matches. The CDR3 consists of 16 residues. Per germline, CDR1 SGHDN and CDR2 FVKESK. The CDR3 coding sequence is TGTGCCAGCAGCCACAGAAGCGCTAGCGGATCAGATACGCAGTATTTT. Its translation: CASSHRSASGSDTQYF.

This chain connects TRBV28 to TRBJ1-1; D is uncertain. V lost 2 bases and J lost 1, with 11 bases in between. The germline V gene has CDR1 MDHEN and CDR2 SYDVKM. CDR3 length: 15 residues. This chain's CDR3 is CASSLATTRNTEAFF. CDR3 coding DNA: TGTGCCAGCAGTTTAGCGACAACAAGGAACACTGAAGCTTTCTTT.

The chain couples TRBV7-9 to TRBJ1-1; unclear D gene. The CDR3 has 10 residues. Trimming shortened V by 8 bases and J by 8 bases, and 9 bases separated the two germline ends. Per germline, CDR1 SEHNR and CDR2 FQNEAQ (reference sequence). CDR3 amino acids: CASGGREAFF. CDR3 DNA sequence: TGTGCCAGCGGAGGCAGGGAAGCTTTCTTT.

The chain recombines TRBV11-3 with TRBJ2-5, with 8 bases identical to TRBD2. V shed 5 bases and J 5 bases; nucleotides not matched to a gene: 4. CDR1 is SGHNT, CDR2 YENEEA, per germline. The CDR3 runs 13 residues. Written as DNA, the CDR3 is TGTGCCAGCAGCGCGGGACTAGAGGAGACCCAGTACTTC. Amino acid sequence: CASSAGLEETQYF.